This T cell receptor beta chain stems from a study of identical twins. J was trimmed by 2 bases and V by 4 bases; bases with no gene match: 1. The CDR3 spans 16 residues. Germline V CDR1 and CDR2: MNHEY, SMNVEV (reference sequence). Each CDR3 protein is one row after TCRdb ran MiXCR on the 5' RACE reads. The sample holds around 490,000 distinct CDR3 sequences; around 24% are singletons and the top ten take more than 0.4%. This clonotype was seen a handful of times. The same sample was also studied in work on yellow fever vaccine responses in identical twins.

The clonotype was recovered from a woman younger than 35 in good health. The sequenced sample consisted of CD4+ T cells sorted from blood. The V gene is TRBV27, the J gene TRBJ2-1; 14 bases align to TRBD2. CDR3 DNA sequence: TGTGCCAGCAGTTCGACTAGCGGGGGGGCCTACAATGAGCAGTTCTTC. Protein: CASSSTSGGAYNEQFF.